The TCR beta chain described here comes from a study of T cells in women clearing cervical HPV infection. Across the whole study: Case blood was drawn when the lesion was first found; control blood after infection became undetectable. Only a few women had HLA typing results available.

With respect to this clone: Its antigen is not known. The read comes to an end 3 residues before the CDR3 does, leaving the germline J gene to fill in the end.

The CDR3 sequence is 14 residues long. The V end lost 7 bases, the J end lost 5 bases, and 18 bases lay between the germline ends. CDR1 is SEHNR, CDR2 FQNEAQ, per germline (reference sequence). Using immunoSEQ multiplex PCR, the repertoire was profiled, and TCRdb retains in-frame clones only, with some absent. Its clone listing holds tens of thousands of clones. Regarding the study as a whole: Associations may precede or follow infection; HPV-specific or memory T cells were not isolated.

The V call is TRBV7-9, the J call TRBJ2-7; D may be TRBD2 (5 bases). The clonotype comes from a woman between 18 and 70 years old with a cervical HPV16 infection that either progressed to CIN3+ or cleared (not recorded which). The sequencing input was blood buffy coat. The CDR3 sequence is CASTLDGLNDEQYF. The CDR3 bases that were read are TGTGCCAGCACCCTAGATGGACTCAACGACGAG. The entire variable domain, with the rest obtained from reference TRBV7-9 and TRBJ2-7, is as follows: DTGVSQNPRHKITKRGQNVTFRCDPISEHNRLYWYRQTLGQGPEFLTYFQNEAQLEKSRLLSDRFSAERPKGSFSTLEIQRTEQGDSAMYLCASTLDGLNDEQYFGPGTRLTVT.